This T cell receptor beta chain stems from a study of CD8+ T cells in alopecia areata. Study at large: Treated patients received oral tofacitinib, 5 to 10 mg twice daily.

After isolation, RNA underwent reverse transcription to generate cDNA as the sequencing template. Clones were sequenced by immunoSEQ multiplex PCR, and TCRdb holds only the in-frame ones, with some missing. The repertoire holds about 200,000 clones, with over 55% as singletons. Treatment here: oral pan-JAK inhibitor, 5-10 mg twice daily. Peripheral blood and lesional scalp punch biopsies were taken from alopecia areata patients. About this clone itself: Antigen unknown.

This CDR3 is 15 amino acids long. The germline CDR1 and CDR2 sequences are SQVTM and ANQGSEA. V shed 3 bases, J shed 4 bases, and the junction held 9 bases outside the gene matches. Broader study findings: Whereas mice showed it more clearly, TCR sharing across patients was murkier, possibly because of HLA.

Sequenced here: CD4+ T cells sorted from blood, sampled at week 24, from a patient treated with tofacitinib. The V gene is TRBV29-1, the J gene TRBJ1-2; 9 positions match TRBD1. This clonotype was obtained from a human donor with alopecia areata. The CDR3 bases are TGCAGCGTTGACCCCCCGGACAGGGGTGGCTATGGCTACACCTTC. Its protein is CSVDPPDRGGYGYTF.